Below, 3 T cell receptor beta chains from the same sample are listed, as sequenced in a study of shared clonotypes between healthy human individuals (TCRdb year 2020). The library was generated by the immunoSEQ multiplex PCR assay. TCRdb limited this immuneACCESS table to in-frame rearrangements with V and J called. A share of clones is missing; checked studies link under half to unresolved V genes, and the rest is unexplained. This sample has millions of clones in its table, and 80% to 95% of those were observed once. About 0.39% of the sample lies in the top ten. Sequencing was carried out using naive CD4+ T cells from PBMCs. The sample's cell subset or site label is to be understood as: CD45RA+ positively selected. These receptors came from a man aged 18 to 30 in good health. Some clones in this sample may be carry-over from other donors' samples.

The chain employs TRBV27 and TRBJ2-1; 8 bases line up with TRBD2. Unmatched junction bases numbered 4, after V lost 5 bases and J lost 1 base. The CDR3 contains 15 residues. In germline, CDR1 is MNHEY, CDR2 SMNVEV (reference sequence). The CDR3 spells CASSIAGRSYNEQFF. CDR3 bases: TGTGCCAGCAGTATAGCGGGGCGATCCTACAATGAGCAGTTCTTC.

Worth noting for this clone: The junction shows a germline mismatch at one end, possibly a read error. The V call is TRBV29-1, the J call TRBJ2-1; D is perhaps TRBD1 or TRBD2 (7 bases each). The CDR3 consists of 17 residues. CDR1 and CDR2 from the germline V gene are SQVTM and ANQGSEA. In DNA, the CDR3 is TGCAGCGTCGAAGAGGGGGACAGCGGGACAGCTCGCAATGAGCAGTTCTTC. Amino acid sequence: CSVEEGDSGTARNEQFF.

Only one count was recorded for this clone. The rearrangement joins TRBV5-1 to TRBJ2-3; D unresolved. There are 11 residues in the CDR3. CDR1 is SGHRS, CDR2 YFSETQ, per germline. Trimming pared 4 bases from V and 2 bases from J, leaving 2 bases between. For the CDR3, the DNA is TGCGCCAGCAGCACCACAGATACGCAGTATTTT. Protein sequence: CASSTTDTQYF.